The 32 T cell receptor beta chains below were found in one sample sequenced in a study of blood T cell repertoires in COVID-19. Repertoires were generated with immunoSEQ multiplex PCR, while TCRdb's copy carries only in-frame clones and drops some. This table holds fewer than 200,000 clones, 80% to 90% found once. Sequenced: peripheral blood. The receptor set was obtained from an elderly woman with COVID-19, enrolled during active disease.

The V and J genes are TRBV10-3 and TRBJ1-3; TRBD1 aligns across 8 bases. CDR1 ENHRY and CDR2 SYGVKD come from the germline V gene. Trimming removed 6 bases from V and 2 bases from J; junction bases left unmatched: 6. This CDR3 contains 15 residues. CDR3 sequence: CAIRTTGGTGNTIYF. CDR3 sequence (DNA): TGTGCCATCAGGACTACAGGGGGGACTGGAAACACCATATATTTT.

The chain couples TRBV7-2 to TRBJ1-2; D is possibly TRBD1 (5 bases). CDR3 length: 13 residues. Looked up from germline, CDR1 is SGHTA and CDR2 is FQGNSA. V was shortened by 4 bases and J by 8 bases, with 14 bases between the two germline ends. The CDR3 loop is CASSSPRGGGYTF. CDR3 nucleotides: TGTGCCAGCAGCTCCCCTAGGGGCGGAGGCTACACCTTC.

This clone was counted once. The rearrangement links TRBV7-2 to TRBJ2-7, with D possibly TRBD1 on 6 matching bases. Germline V lookup: CDR1 SGHTA, CDR2 FQGNSA. The CDR3 has 11 residues. The V gene lost 10 bases and the J gene lost 6 bases, with 13 bases spanning the gap. The CDR3 bases are TGTGCCACCGGAATACAGGGCGAGCAGTACTTC. It encodes CATGIQGEQYF.

The J gene is TRBJ2-3, the V gene TRBV7-6; D may be TRBD2 (6 bases). The CDR3 sequence is 12 residues long. V gave up 6 bases and J gave up 4 bases, with 8 bases separating them. Germline CDR1 SGHVS, CDR2 FNYEAQ. CDR3 sequence: CASRGTSDTQYF. For the CDR3, the DNA is TGTGCCAGCAGAGGGACTTCAGATACGCAGTATTTT.

The chain has TRBV7-2 and TRBJ2-3; D unclear. The germline gives CDR1 SGHTA, CDR2 FQGNSA. V lost 5 bases and J 6 bases, leaving 9 bases between the germline ends. The CDR3 runs to 12 residues. CDR3 sequence (DNA): TGTGCCAGCAGCACCAGACTCGATACGCAGTATTTT. This codes for CASSTRLDTQYF. The full variable domain, its missing parts supplied by reference TRBV7-2 and TRBJ2-3, is GAGVSQSPSNKVTEKGKDVELRCDPISGHTALYWYRQSLGQGLEFLIYFQGNSAPDKSGLPSDRFSAERTGGSVSTLTIQRTQQEDSAVYLCASSTRLDTQYFGPGTRLTVL.

This clone showed up just a few times. The J gene is TRBJ2-7, the V gene TRBV3-1 (or the pseudogene TRBV3-2); 10 nucleotides match TRBD1. The CDR3 length is 16 residues. Per germline, CDR1 LGHDT and CDR2 YNNKEL (reference sequence). V shed 1 base and J 4 bases; nucleotides not matched to a gene: 7. The CDR3 region is CASSQGTGTGDYEQYF. In DNA, the CDR3 is TGTGCCAGCAGCCAAGGAACCGGGACAGGGGATTACGAGCAGTACTTC.

The rearrangement joins TRBV3-1 (or the pseudogene TRBV3-2) to TRBJ1-5; 9 bases agree with TRBD1. Germline V gene sequence: CDR1 LGHDT, CDR2 YNNKEL (reference sequence). CDR3 length equals 18 residues. After removal of 2 bases from V and 7 bases from J, the junction contained 15 bases not matched to a gene. The chain's CDR3 is CASSQFPVQGASLQPQHF. The CDR3 DNA follows: TGTGCCAGCAGCCAATTCCCAGTACAGGGGGCGTCTTTGCAGCCCCAGCATTTT.

The CDR3 region has the DNA TGTGCCAGCAGCTTAAGGCGGGGGGGCCCTTCATATACGCAGTATTTT. Its protein is CASSLRRGGPSYTQYF. V and J are TRBV7-2 and TRBJ2-3, with TRBD2 matching 9 bases. The CDR3 length is 16 residues. J gave up 7 bases and V 2 bases, and 10 bases lay outside the gene matches. Germline V gene data show CDR1 as SGHTA and CDR2 as FQGNSA.

This clone was seen just once. The V gene is TRBV9, the J gene TRBJ2-1, with a weak D call TRBD2 (6 bases). V was trimmed by 0 bases and J by 2 bases, leaving 9 bases between them. Germline CDR1 SGDLS, CDR2 YYNGEE. There are 15 residues in the CDR3. The CDR3 protein is CASSVGGLPYNEQFF. The CDR3 DNA is TGTGCCAGCAGCGTAGGGGGACTCCCCTACAATGAGCAGTTCTTC. The full variable domain, its missing parts supplied by reference TRBV9 and TRBJ2-1, is DSGVTQTPKHLITATGQRVTLRCSPRSGDLSVYWYQQSLDQGLQFLIQYYNGEERAKGNILERFSAQQFPDLHSELNLSSLELGDSALYFCASSVGGLPYNEQFFGPGTRLTVL.

This chain connects TRBV28 to TRBJ1-6, with D perhaps TRBD1 (6 bases). The length of the CDR3 is 14 residues. The ends were cut back, 6 bases at V and 7 bases at J, with 13 bases in the middle. Germline V gives CDR1 MDHEN, CDR2 SYDVKM. The CDR3 loop reads CASRAGTQNSPLHF. The CDR3 bases are TGTGCCAGCAGAGCCGGGACACAAAATTCACCCCTCCACTTT.

The chain combines TRBV28 with TRBJ1-2; 7 nucleotides align to TRBD1. J was trimmed by 4 bases and V by 2 bases; bases with no gene match: 7. Germline V gene sequence: CDR1 MDHEN, CDR2 SYDVKM. The length of the CDR3 is 15 residues. The DNA for the CDR3 is TGTGCCAGCAGTTTAAGACAGGGACAGATCTATGGCTACACCTTC. Its protein product is CASSLRQGQIYGYTF.

V usage is TRBV18 and J usage is TRBJ1-1; D is undetermined. Per germline, CDR1 KGHSH and CDR2 LQKENI. This CDR3 is 14 amino acids long. Trimming left V 3 bases short and J 3 bases short, with 11 bases between. The CDR3, as DNA: TGTGCCAGCTCACCCCTGTCTAGCGACACTGAAGCTTTCTTT. Translation gives CASSPLSSDTEAFF.

The chain joins TRBV27 to TRBJ2-3; possibly TRBD1 for D (6 bases). This CDR3 contains 16 residues. Trimming pared 7 bases from V and 7 bases from J, leaving 24 bases between. The V gene's germline CDR1 is MNHEY and CDR2 SMNVEV (reference sequence). As DNA, the CDR3 is TGTGCCAGCACCCTGCAAGGGGGATACGCTTTCCATACGCAGTATTTT. Translating it yields CASTLQGGYAFHTQYF.

The chain recombines TRBV20-1 with TRBJ1-6, with 7 bases lining up with TRBD1. The CDR3 spans 14 residues. With V trimmed by 3 bases and J by 7 bases, 6 bases remained unmatched. Germline V gene data show CDR1 as DFQATT and CDR2 as SNEGSKA (reference sequence). This CDR3 reads CSASEQGWNSPLHF. The CDR3 DNA sequence: TGCAGTGCTAGTGAACAGGGGTGGAATTCACCCCTCCACTTT.

This clone is a singleton in its sample. The chain combines TRBV5-6 with TRBJ2-4; 7 nucleotides match TRBD2. The CDR3 is 13 amino acids. With V trimmed by 4 bases and J by 9 bases, 7 bases remained unmatched. CDR1 and CDR2 from the germline V gene are SGHDT and YYEEEE. CDR3 sequence: CASSPGLETIQYF. CDR3 sequence (DNA): TGTGCCAGCAGCCCTGGACTAGAGACCATTCAGTACTTC.

The rearrangement uses TRBV3-1 (or the pseudogene TRBV3-2) and TRBJ1-2; 10 nucleotides match TRBD1. CDR3 length: 16 residues. CDR1 and CDR2 (germline): LGHDT, YNNKEL (reference sequence). V lost 3 bases to trimming and J lost 4 bases; unmatched junction nucleotides: 8. For the CDR3, the DNA is TGTGCCAGCAGCCAGAAGACAGGGGGCCGACTCTATGGCTACACCTTC. Protein product: CASSQKTGGRLYGYTF.

This CDR3 reads CASSIAHGSGNTIYF. The CDR3 nucleotides read TGTGCCAGTAGTATAGCCCACGGGTCTGGAAACACCATATATTTT. This chain links TRBV19 with TRBJ1-3; D is unresolved. The CDR3 is made up of 15 amino acids. CDR1 LNHDA and CDR2 SQIVND come from the germline V gene (reference sequence). V lost 1 base to trimming and J lost 1 base, with 8 bases between them.

The rearrangement joins TRBV29-1 to TRBJ2-2; 7 bases are shared with TRBD2. Germline V gene sequence: CDR1 SQVTM, CDR2 ANQGSEA. This CDR3 contains 13 residues. The CDR3: CRGAGLREGELFF. In DNA, the CDR3 is TGCAGAGGAGCGGGGTTGAGGGAAGGGGAGCTGTTTTTT.

This clone was counted between two and nine times. This chain joins TRBV7-9 and TRBJ1-1; D is undetermined. The germline gives CDR1 SEHNR, CDR2 FQNEAQ (reference sequence). This CDR3 comprises 13 residues. Trimming cost V 0 bases and J 5 bases, with 7 bases left between them. This chain's CDR3 is CASSLAAKTEAFF. The CDR3 bases are TGTGCCAGCAGCTTAGCTGCGAAGACTGAAGCTTTCTTT.

This CDR3 is CAIRGQVSNYGYTF. The CDR3 DNA is TGTGCCATCAGAGGACAGGTCTCTAACTATGGCTACACCTTC. The chain combines TRBV10-3 with TRBJ1-2, with TRBD1 matching over 7 bases. After removal of 6 bases from V and 0 bases from J, the junction contained 4 bases not matched to a gene. Per germline, CDR1 ENHRY and CDR2 SYGVKD. The CDR3 is 14 residues long.

This sequence joins TRBV4-2 and TRBJ2-1, with D perhaps matching TRBD2 (9 bases). V shed 1 base and J shed 9 bases, with 19 bases lying between them. This CDR3 is 16 amino acids long. Germline V gives CDR1 LGHNA, CDR2 YNFKEQ. CDR3 loop: CASSQADSGGTGEQFF. The CDR3 DNA is TGTGCCAGCAGCCAAGCCGACAGCGGGGGGACAGGTGAGCAGTTCTTC.

The CDR3 spells CASSNLPGRYGYTF. The CDR3 coding sequence is TGTGCCAGCTCAAACTTGCCAGGGCGGTATGGCTACACCTTC. The chain carries TRBV18 and TRBJ1-2; tentatively, D is TRBD1 (5 bases). V shed 5 bases and J shed 5 bases, with 15 bases lying between them. CDR1 KGHSH and CDR2 LQKENI come from the germline V gene. This CDR3 region has 14 residues.

V is TRBV7-8 and J is TRBJ1-2; D is perhaps TRBD1 (5 bases). V lost 5 bases and J 3 bases, leaving 13 bases between the germline ends. CDR3 length: 14 residues. Germline V gene sequence: CDR1 SGHVS, CDR2 FQNEAQ. Here the CDR3 reads CASSRDSFYYGYTF. The CDR3 DNA is TGTGCCAGCAGCCGAGACAGTTTTTACTATGGCTACACCTTC. The whole variable domain, filled in from reference TRBV7-8 and TRBJ1-2, reads GAGVSQSPRYKVAKRGQDVALRCDPISGHVSLFWYQQALGQGPEFLTYFQNEAQLDKSGLPSDRFFAERPEGSVSTLKIQRTQQEDSAVYLCASSRDSFYYGYTFGSGTRLTVV.

This chain uses TRBV6-1 with TRBJ1-6; D gene ambiguous. Trimming cost V 1 base and J 3 bases, with 10 bases left between them. The CDR3 runs to 16 residues. Germline lookup yields CDR1 MNHNS and CDR2 SASEGT. The CDR3: CASSEVGGLYNSPLHF. DNA for the CDR3: TGTGCCAGCAGTGAAGTAGGAGGGCTCTATAATTCACCCCTCCACTTT.

The genes are TRBV19 and TRBJ2-1; D is perhaps TRBD1 (8 bases). V was shortened by 3 bases and J by 6 bases, with 15 bases between the two germline ends. The CDR3 has 15 amino acids. Germline CDR1 is LNHDA and CDR2 is SQIVND (reference sequence). This CDR3 reads CASSINRGGPNEQFF. The CDR3 bases are TGTGCCAGTAGTATTAACAGGGGGGGACCCAATGAGCAGTTCTTC. The variable domain in full, completed from reference TRBV19 and TRBJ2-1, reads DGGITQSPKYLFRKEGQNVTLSCEQNLNHDAMYWYRQDPGQGLRLIYYSQIVNDFQKGDIAEGYSVSREKKESFPLTVTSAQKNPTAFYLCASSINRGGPNEQFFGPGTRLTVL.

The V gene is TRBV5-1, the J gene TRBJ2-1; 9 nucleotides match TRBD2. J gave up 5 bases and V 3 bases, and 6 bases lay outside the gene matches. Germline V gives CDR1 SGHRS, CDR2 YFSETQ. The CDR3 contains 15 residues. This CDR3 is CASSSTGLAHNEQFF. CDR3 bases: TGCGCCAGCAGCTCGACGGGACTAGCACACAATGAGCAGTTCTTC.

This clone occurred a few times. The rearrangement uses TRBV28 and TRBJ1-6; 7 nucleotides match TRBD1. Trimming removed 10 bases from V and 10 bases from J; junction bases left unmatched: 13. The CDR3 is 14 amino acids. CDR1 MDHEN and CDR2 SYDVKM come from the germline V gene. CDR3 nucleotides: TGTGCCACCACCCCCGACAGGGTTGGCTCACCCCTCCACTTT. It translates to CATTPDRVGSPLHF.

The chain links TRBV12-3 or TRBV12-4 to TRBJ1-1; D is undetermined. Trimming took 2 bases from V and 5 from J, leaving 3 bases between them. CDR3 length: 11 residues. The CDR3 nucleotides read TGTGCCAGCAGTTTAATAACTGAAGCTTTCTTT. This translates into CASSLITEAFF.

The sample holds one count of this clone. The chain employs TRBV30 and TRBJ2-1; D may be TRBD1 (6 bases). Germline V lookup: CDR1 GTSNPN, CDR2 SVGIG (reference sequence). Trimming shortened V by 5 bases and J by 1 base, and 15 bases separated the two germline ends. CDR3 length: 15 residues. CDR3 residues: CAWEIQGISYNEQFF. The CDR3 nucleotides are TGTGCCTGGGAAATACAGGGTATATCCTACAATGAGCAGTTCTTC.

V gene TRBV2 combines with J gene TRBJ1-4, with 7 bases aligning to TRBD1. The V and J ends lost 4 bases and 7 bases, in that order; junction bases with no gene match: 9. The CDR3 spans 15 residues. CDR1 is SNHLY, CDR2 FYNNEI, per germline. The CDR3: CASSVQGVGVEKLFF. CDR3 in DNA: TGTGCCAGCAGTGTCCAGGGGGTAGGCGTTGAAAAACTGTTTTTT.

The chain combines TRBV2 with TRBJ1-5; 8 bases are a match to TRBD1. V lost 8 bases, J lost 4 bases, and 10 bases stayed unmatched. The CDR3 is 15 residues long. Germline V gene data show CDR1 as SNHLY and CDR2 as FYNNEI. CDR3 sequence: CASREQDRVNQPQHF. In nucleotides, the CDR3 is TGTGCCAGCCGAGAACAGGACAGGGTGAATCAGCCCCAGCATTTT.

The chain couples TRBV29-1 to TRBJ2-7; 9 nucleotides agree with TRBD2. Trimming at V came to 3 bases and at J to 0 bases, leaving 3 bases not matched to a gene. The CDR3 spans 14 residues. Germline V gene sequence: CDR1 SQVTM, CDR2 ANQGSEA. CDR3 sequence: CSVEVSGSSYEQYF. CDR3 DNA: TGCAGCGTTGAGGTTAGCGGGAGCTCCTACGAGCAGTACTTC.